These 5 T cell receptor beta chains were all obtained from the same sample, sequenced in a study of CD8 T cells in Susac syndrome. With random hexamers, reverse transcription was performed on about 0.5 to 1 ug of RNA. Each CDR3 protein is one row after TCRdb ran MiXCR on the immunoSEQ multiplex PCR reads. The table records 150,000 to 200,000 distinct CDR3 sequences, about 93% of them present only once. What was sequenced was CD4+ T cells from PBMCs. The source is a human donor in good health.

The chain employs TRBV6-1 and TRBJ1-1; D not resolved. The germline V and J ends were trimmed by 6 bases and 1 base, with 12 bases remaining between them. CDR3 length: 14 amino acids. Germline-derived CDR1 and CDR2 are MNHNS and SASEGT. This chain's CDR3 is CASSPDGPNTEAFF. Here the CDR3 DNA reads TGTGCCAGCAGCCCGGATGGTCCGAACACTGAAGCTTTCTTT.

CDR3 sequence reads: CSGDESYNEQFF. The CDR3, as DNA: TGCAGCGGGGACGAGTCCTACAATGAGCAGTTCTTC. The V gene is TRBV29-1, the J gene TRBJ2-1, with D perhaps being TRBD1 or TRBD2 (5 bases each). Germline CDR1 and CDR2: SQVTM and ANQGSEA. CDR3 length: 12 amino acids. V was clipped by 7 bases and J by 1 base, with 8 bases between them.

The chain links TRBV20-1 to TRBJ2-6, with 7 bases matching TRBD1. Trimming at V came to 2 bases and at J to 0 bases, leaving 7 bases not matched to a gene. The CDR3 covers 17 residues. In germline, CDR1 is DFQATT, CDR2 SNEGSKA (reference sequence). The CDR3 coding sequence is TGCAGTGCTAGATCGGGACAGTGGAGCTCTGGGGCCAACGTCCTGACTTTC. Amino acids: CSARSGQWSSGANVLTF.

The chain is built from TRBV28 and TRBJ2-7, with D perhaps matching TRBD2 (6 bases). Germline assignment: CDR1 MDHEN and CDR2 SYDVKM. Trimming pared 5 bases from V and 1 base from J, leaving 15 bases between. The CDR3 totals 15 residues. The DNA of the CDR3 is TGTGCCAGCAGTCCCCTCAAGGGGAGGTCCTACGAGCAGTACTTC. Its translation: CASSPLKGRSYEQYF.

The V call is TRBV28, the J call TRBJ2-6; D is undetermined. The ends were cut back, 8 bases at V and 4 bases at J, with 18 bases in the middle. The CDR3 consists of 16 residues. Germline V CDR1 and CDR2: MDHEN, SYDVKM. The DNA of the CDR3 is TGTGCCAGCCGGAATCCAGAGTTTATCGGGGCCAACGTCCTGACTTTC. It translates to CASRNPEFIGANVLTF.